The sequence of this T cell receptor beta chain was determined in a study of blood T cell repertoires in COVID-19. Study-level information: Collection of acute and convalescent COVID-19 samples took place in the United States, Italy and Spain. T cells, B-cell-depleted T cells, or PBMCs supplied cDNA or gDNA.

Per the original data handling: Reference gene primer amplification in the assay estimated nucleated cell counts. Profiled with immunoSEQ multiplex PCR; TCRdb holds only in-frame clones, not every one. The V and J calls and clone size were taken over from that table, and D and trimming were inferred from the DNA. The sample has 95,000 to 150,000 clones; 82% are singletons. From germline, CDR1 is LGHNA and CDR2 YNFKEQ. Trimming took 0 bases from V and 2 from J, leaving 7 bases between them. The CDR3 length is 14 residues. The source is a woman between 70 and 85 years old with acute or convalescent COVID-19. The chain employs TRBV4-2 and TRBJ1-2, with no clear D. Sequenced: peripheral blood. DNA for the CDR3: TGTGCCAGCAGCCAAGAGGCCAGGAACTATGGCTACACCTTC. This encodes CASSQEARNYGYTF.